This T cell receptor beta chain was identified during a study of blood T cell repertoires in COVID-19 (dated by TCRdb to between 2020 and 2021). Some background on the complete study: Samples from collaborators originated in the United States, Italy and Spain and spanned both the acute and convalescent phases of COVID-19. Where available, HLA class I and class II types were obtained from metadata supplied by the sample provider rather than from assay-based typing. Deeply sampled blood TCRbeta repertoires from subjects exposed to, actively infected with, or recovered from COVID-19 were included in the dataset. The repertoires were released in a freely available public database meant as a resource for research on the immune response to SARS-CoV-2. Samples came from the ongoing ImmuneRACE study (first 160 participants) plus 1,254 subjects from 6 global collaborators. The sample metadata nearly always contained a de-identified subject ID, COVID-19 status, age in years and sex. The prospective study material was composed of cDNA or gDNA derived from T cells, B-cell-depleted T cells, or PBMCs. What the work shows at the level of the full study, not this receptor alone: The amount of clinical and demographic metadata varied by source and participant and was provided uncurated.

Trimming accounts for 4 bases at V and 6 bases at J, while the number of junction bases matched to no gene is 9. From the cysteine through the phenylalanine, the CDR3 covers 15 amino acids. The kept DNA is CDR3 alone, 45 bases in frame from the first base. CDR1 and CDR2, looked up from the germline V gene, are SGDLS and YYNGEE. On this clone itself: Which antigen it targets is not known. Base qualities are missing; no much larger clone stands one base away.

TCRbeta CDR3 regions were amplified from genomic DNA using the immunoSEQ Assay, a bias-controlled multiplex PCR. Under the source paper's analysis protocol: The number of nucleated cells in each sample was estimated from the amplification of reference gene primers within the assay. Sequence reads were collapsed and filtered to measure the absolute abundance of every unique TCRbeta CDR3 rearrangement. For each sample, productive Simpson clonality was calculated by taking the square root of Simpson's diversity index across productive rearrangements. Imported from immuneACCESS, the table was reduced by TCRdb to in-frame sequences with V and J called. These copies leave out some clones; in studies compared against another copy, an unresolved V gene accounts for under half, and the cause of the remainder is not known. The DNA was the basis for D and trimming; V, J and clone size are from that table. Present in this sample are fewer than 400,000 clones, under 90% of which were seen just once. The top ten clonotypes cover roughly 2.9% of the sample.

One collaborating source in Seattle enrolled patients while the patients were actively infected and followed the patients over time throughout the course of disease. The collaborating institutions used their own protocols to collect whole blood in K2EDTA tubes. For TCRbeta analysis, collaborator samples were shipped as frozen whole blood, as isolated PBMCs, or as DNA extracted from either sample type. This receptor was taken from a woman aged 25 to 39 with COVID-19, enrolled during active disease. The rearranged chain carries TRBV9 and TRBJ1-4, with 7 junctional bases fitting TRBD1. The material sequenced was peripheral blood. The CDR3 has the sequence CASSPSTGRHEKLFF. The nucleotide sequence is TGTGCCAGCAGCCCCTCGACAGGGAGGCATGAAAAACTGTTTTTT.